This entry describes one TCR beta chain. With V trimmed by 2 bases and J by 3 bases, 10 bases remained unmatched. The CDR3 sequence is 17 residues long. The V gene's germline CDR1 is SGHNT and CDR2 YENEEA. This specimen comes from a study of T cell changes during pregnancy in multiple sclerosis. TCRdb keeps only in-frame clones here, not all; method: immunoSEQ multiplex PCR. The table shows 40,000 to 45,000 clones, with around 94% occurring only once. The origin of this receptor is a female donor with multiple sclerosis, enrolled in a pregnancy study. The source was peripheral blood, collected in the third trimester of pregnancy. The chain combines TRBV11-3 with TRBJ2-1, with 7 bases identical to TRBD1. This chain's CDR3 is CASSLLQGGSDYNEQFF. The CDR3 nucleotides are TGTGCCAGCAGCTTACTCCAAGGGGGCTCGGACTACAATGAGCAGTTCTTC.